The TCR beta chain described here comes from a study of shared clonotypes between healthy human individuals. Overall study context: Researchers assigned three CD4 naive, three CD4 memory, two CD8 naive and one CD8 memory plate to each donor. General study results and limits: For naive CD4 cells, roughly 4.8% of clonotypes were shared across a handful of donors.

The V gene's germline CDR1 is SGHAT and CDR2 FQNNGV. The CDR3 is 15 amino acids. V dropped 5 bases and J dropped 3; count of bases not matched to a gene: 8. To note about this clone: What it binds is not known.

Only in-frame clones appear in the TCRdb table, and some are missing; sequencing was by immunoSEQ multiplex PCR. The repertoire consists of over a million clones, with 75% occurring once and the leading ten covering about 1.5%. The sequenced material came from memory CD4+ T cells sorted from blood. Specified subset: CD45RA-negative fraction. The rearrangement joins TRBV11-2 to TRBJ2-7; 9 bases fit TRBD2. This TCR was recovered from a man younger than 35 in good health. Here the CDR3 reads CASSDGLASSYEQYF. The CDR3 DNA is TGTGCCAGCAGCGACGGACTAGCGTCAAGCTACGAGCAGTACTTC.